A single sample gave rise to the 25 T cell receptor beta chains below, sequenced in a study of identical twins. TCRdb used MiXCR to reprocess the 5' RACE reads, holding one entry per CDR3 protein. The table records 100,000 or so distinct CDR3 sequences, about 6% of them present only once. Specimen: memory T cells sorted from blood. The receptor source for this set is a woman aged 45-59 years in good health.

CDR3 in amino acids: CASSSLDLDNEQFF. In nucleotides, the CDR3 is TGTGCCAGCAGTTCCTTGGATCTGGACAATGAGCAGTTCTTC. The chain couples TRBV27 to TRBJ2-1; no reliable D call. Germline CDR1 MNHEY, CDR2 SMNVEV (reference sequence). Trimming cost V 4 bases and J 5 bases, with 12 bases left between them. There are 14 residues in the CDR3.

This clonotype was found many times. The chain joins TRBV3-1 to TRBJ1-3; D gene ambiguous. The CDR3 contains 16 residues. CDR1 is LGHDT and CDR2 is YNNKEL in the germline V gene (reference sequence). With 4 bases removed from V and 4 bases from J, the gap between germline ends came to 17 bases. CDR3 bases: TGTGCCAGCAGCCCCTTATCTACCGGGGTAGGAAACACCATATATTTT. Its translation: CASSPLSTGVGNTIYF.

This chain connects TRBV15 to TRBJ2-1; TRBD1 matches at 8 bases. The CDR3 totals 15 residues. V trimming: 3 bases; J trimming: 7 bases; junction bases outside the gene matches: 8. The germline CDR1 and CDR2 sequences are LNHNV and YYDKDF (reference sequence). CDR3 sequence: CATSREPGQENEQFF. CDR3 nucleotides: TGTGCCACCAGCAGGGAACCGGGACAGGAAAATGAGCAGTTCTTC. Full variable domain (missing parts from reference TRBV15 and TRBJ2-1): DAMVIQNPRYQVTQFGKPVTLSCSQTLNHNVMYWYQQKSSQAPKLLFHYYDKDFNNEADTPDNFQSRRPNTSFCFLDIRSPGLGDTAMYLCATSREPGQENEQFFGPGTRLTVL.

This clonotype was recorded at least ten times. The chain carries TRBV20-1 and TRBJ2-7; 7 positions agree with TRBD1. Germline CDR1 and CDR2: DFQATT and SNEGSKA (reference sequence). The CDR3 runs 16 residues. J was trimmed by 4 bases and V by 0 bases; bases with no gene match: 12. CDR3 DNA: TGCAGTGCTAGAGACGTCCTCCGAGGGGGCCAATACGAGCAGTACTTC. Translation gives CSARDVLRGGQYEQYF.

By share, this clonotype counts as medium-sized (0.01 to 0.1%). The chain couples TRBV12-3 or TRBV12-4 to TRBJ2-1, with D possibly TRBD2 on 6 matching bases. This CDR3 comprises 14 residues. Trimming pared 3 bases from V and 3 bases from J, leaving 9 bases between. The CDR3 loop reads CASSFSGSYNEQFF. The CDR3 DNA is TGTGCCAGCAGTTTCTCCGGGAGCTACAATGAGCAGTTCTTC.

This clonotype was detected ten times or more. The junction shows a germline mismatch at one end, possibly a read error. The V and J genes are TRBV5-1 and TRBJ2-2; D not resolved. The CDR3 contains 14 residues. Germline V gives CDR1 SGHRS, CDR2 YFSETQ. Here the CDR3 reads CASSFSGNTGELFF. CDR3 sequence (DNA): TGTGCCAGCAGTTTCTCGGGGAACACCGGGGAGCTGTTTTTT.

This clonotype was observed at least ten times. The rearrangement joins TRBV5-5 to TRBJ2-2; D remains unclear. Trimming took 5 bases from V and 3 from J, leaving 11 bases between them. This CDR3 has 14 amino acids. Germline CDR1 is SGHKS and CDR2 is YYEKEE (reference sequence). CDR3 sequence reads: CASRPQFDTGELFF. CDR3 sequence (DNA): TGTGCCAGCAGGCCCCAGTTCGACACCGGGGAGCTGTTTTTT.

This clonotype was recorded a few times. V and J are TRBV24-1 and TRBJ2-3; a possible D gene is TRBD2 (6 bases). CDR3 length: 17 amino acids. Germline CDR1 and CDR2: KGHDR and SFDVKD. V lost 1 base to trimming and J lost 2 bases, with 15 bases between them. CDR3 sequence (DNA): TGTGCCACCAGTGATTTTTCCAACCGGGACTCCACAGATACGCAGTATTTT. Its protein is CATSDFSNRDSTDTQYF.

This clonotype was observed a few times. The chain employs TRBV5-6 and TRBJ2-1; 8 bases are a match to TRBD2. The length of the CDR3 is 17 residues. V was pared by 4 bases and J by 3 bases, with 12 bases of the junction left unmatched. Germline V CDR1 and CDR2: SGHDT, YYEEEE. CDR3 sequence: CASSRGHVGGGYNEQFF. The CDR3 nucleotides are TGTGCCAGCAGCCGGGGTCATGTCGGGGGGGGCTACAATGAGCAGTTCTTC. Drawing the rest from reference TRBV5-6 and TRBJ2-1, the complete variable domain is DAGVTQSPTHLIKTRGQQVTLRCSPKSGHDTVSWYQQALGQGPQFIFQYYEEEERQRGNFPDRFSGHQFPNYSSELNVNALLLGDSALYLCASSRGHVGGGYNEQFFGPGTRLTVL.

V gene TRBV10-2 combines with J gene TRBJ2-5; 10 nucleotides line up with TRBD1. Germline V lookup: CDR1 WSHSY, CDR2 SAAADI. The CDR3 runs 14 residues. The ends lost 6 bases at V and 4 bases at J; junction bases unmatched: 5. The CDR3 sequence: CASSDRDRGETQYF. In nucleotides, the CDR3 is TGCGCCAGCAGCGACCGGGACAGGGGAGAGACCCAGTACTTC.

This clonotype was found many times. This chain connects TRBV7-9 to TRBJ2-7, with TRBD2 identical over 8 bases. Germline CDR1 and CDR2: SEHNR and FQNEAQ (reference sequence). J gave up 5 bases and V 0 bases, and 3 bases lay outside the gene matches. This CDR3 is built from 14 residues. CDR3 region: CASSLAGREDEQYF. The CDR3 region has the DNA TGTGCCAGCAGCTTAGCCGGGAGGGAGGACGAGCAGTACTTC.

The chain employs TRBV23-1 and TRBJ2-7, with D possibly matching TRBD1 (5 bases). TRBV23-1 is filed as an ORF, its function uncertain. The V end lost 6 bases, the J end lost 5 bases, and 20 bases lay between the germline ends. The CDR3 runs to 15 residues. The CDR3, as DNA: TGCGCCAGCAGCCCCCCAGGGCAGGCGTTCAACGAGCAGTACGTC. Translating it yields CASSPPGQAFNEQYV.

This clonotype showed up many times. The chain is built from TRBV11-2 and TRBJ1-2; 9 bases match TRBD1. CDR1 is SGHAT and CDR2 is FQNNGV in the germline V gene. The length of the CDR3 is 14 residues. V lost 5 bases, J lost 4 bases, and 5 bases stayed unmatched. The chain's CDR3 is CASSPGQGPYGYTF. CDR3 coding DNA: TGTGCCAGCAGCCCGGGACAGGGACCCTATGGCTACACCTTC.

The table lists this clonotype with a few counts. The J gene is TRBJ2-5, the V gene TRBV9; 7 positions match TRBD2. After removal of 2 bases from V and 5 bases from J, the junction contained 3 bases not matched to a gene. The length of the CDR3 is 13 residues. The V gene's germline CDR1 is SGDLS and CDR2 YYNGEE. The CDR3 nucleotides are TGTGCCAGCAGCGTGACTAGCAGGGAGACCCAGTACTTC. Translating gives CASSVTSRETQYF. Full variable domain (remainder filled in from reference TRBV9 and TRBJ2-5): DSGVTQTPKHLITATGQRVTLRCSPRSGDLSVYWYQQSLDQGLQFLIQYYNGEERAKGNILERFSAQQFPDLHSELNLSSLELGDSALYFCASSVTSRETQYFGPGTRLLVL.

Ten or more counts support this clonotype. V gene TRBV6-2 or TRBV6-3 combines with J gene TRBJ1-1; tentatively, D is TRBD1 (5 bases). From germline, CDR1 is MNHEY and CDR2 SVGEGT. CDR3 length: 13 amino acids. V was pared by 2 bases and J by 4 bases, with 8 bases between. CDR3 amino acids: CASSYRQTTEAFF. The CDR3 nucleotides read TGTGCCAGCAGTTACCGACAGACCACTGAAGCTTTCTTT.

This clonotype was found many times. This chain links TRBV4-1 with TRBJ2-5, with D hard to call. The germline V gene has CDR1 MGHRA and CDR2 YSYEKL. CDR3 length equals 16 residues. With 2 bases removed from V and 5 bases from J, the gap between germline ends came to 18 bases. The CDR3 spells CASSQNIDTTGETQYF. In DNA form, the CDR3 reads TGCGCCAGCAGCCAAAATATAGACACCACCGGGGAGACCCAGTACTTC.

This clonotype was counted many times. The CDR3 loop is CASSPRAVGGEQFF. The CDR3 region has the DNA TGTGCCAGCAGCCCGCGGGCCGTCGGGGGTGAGCAGTTCTTC. The chain has TRBV7-2 and TRBJ2-1; D is possibly TRBD2 (6 bases). This CDR3 has 14 residues. Germline loops: CDR1 SGHTA, CDR2 FQGNSA. V lost 5 bases, J lost 9 bases, and 17 bases lay in between.

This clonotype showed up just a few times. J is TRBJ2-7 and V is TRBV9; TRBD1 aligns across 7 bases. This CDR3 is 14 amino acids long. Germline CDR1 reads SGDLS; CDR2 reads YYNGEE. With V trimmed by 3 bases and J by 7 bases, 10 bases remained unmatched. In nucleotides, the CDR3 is TGTGCCAGCAGCGCCTCAGACAGGGTGCGAGAGCAGTACTTC. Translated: CASSASDRVREQYF. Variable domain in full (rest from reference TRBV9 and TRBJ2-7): DSGVTQTPKHLITATGQRVTLRCSPRSGDLSVYWYQQSLDQGLQFLIQYYNGEERAKGNILERFSAQQFPDLHSELNLSSLELGDSALYFCASSASDRVREQYFGPGTRLTVT.

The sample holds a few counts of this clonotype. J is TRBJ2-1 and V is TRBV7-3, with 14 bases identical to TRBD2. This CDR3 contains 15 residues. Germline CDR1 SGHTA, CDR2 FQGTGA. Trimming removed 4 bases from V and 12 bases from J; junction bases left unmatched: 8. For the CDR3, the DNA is TGTGCCAGCAGCTCATCCGGGACTAGCGGGGGAGGGCAGTTCTTC. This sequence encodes CASSSSGTSGGGQFF. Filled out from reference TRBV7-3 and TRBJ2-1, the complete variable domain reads GAGVSQTPSNKVTEKGKYVELRCDPISGHTALYWYRQSLGQGPEFLIYFQGTGAADDSGLPNDRFFAVRPEGSVSTLKIQRTERGDSAVYLCASSSSGTSGGGQFFGPGTRLTVL.

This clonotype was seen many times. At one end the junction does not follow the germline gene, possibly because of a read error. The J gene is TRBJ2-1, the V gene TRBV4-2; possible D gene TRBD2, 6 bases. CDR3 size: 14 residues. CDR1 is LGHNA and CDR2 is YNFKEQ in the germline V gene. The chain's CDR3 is CASSPGGSYYEQFF. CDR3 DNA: TGTGCCAGCAGCCCCGGGGGTAGCTACTATGAGCAGTTCTTC.

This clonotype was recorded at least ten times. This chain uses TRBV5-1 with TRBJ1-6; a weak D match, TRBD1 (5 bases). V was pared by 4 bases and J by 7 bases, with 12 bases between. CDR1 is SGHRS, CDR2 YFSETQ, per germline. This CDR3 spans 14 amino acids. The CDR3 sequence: CASSDGTGNSPLHF. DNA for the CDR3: TGCGCCAGCAGCGACGGGACTGGGAATTCACCCCTCCACTTT.

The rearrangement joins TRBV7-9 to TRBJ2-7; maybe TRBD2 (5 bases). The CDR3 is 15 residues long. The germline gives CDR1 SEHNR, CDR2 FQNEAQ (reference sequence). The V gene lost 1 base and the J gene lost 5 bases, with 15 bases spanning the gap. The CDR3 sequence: CASSLGMGRSDEQYF. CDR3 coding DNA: TGTGCCAGCAGCTTAGGCATGGGGAGATCAGACGAGCAGTACTTC.

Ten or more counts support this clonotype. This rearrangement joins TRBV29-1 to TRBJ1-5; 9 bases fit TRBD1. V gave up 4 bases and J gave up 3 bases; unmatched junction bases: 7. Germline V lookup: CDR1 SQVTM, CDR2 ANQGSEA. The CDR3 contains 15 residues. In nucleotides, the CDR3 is TGCAGCGTTGTAAAGGGACAGGGCACCAATCAGCCCCAGCATTTT. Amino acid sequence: CSVVKGQGTNQPQHF.

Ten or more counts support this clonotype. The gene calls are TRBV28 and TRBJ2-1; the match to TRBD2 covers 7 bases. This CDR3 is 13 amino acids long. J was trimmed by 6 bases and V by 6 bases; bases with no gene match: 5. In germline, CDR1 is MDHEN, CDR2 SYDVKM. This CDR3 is CASRESGINEQFF. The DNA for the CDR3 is TGTGCCAGCAGAGAAAGCGGGATCAATGAGCAGTTCTTC. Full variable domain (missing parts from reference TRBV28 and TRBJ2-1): DVKVTQSSRYLVKRTGEKVFLECVQDMDHENMFWYRQDPGLGLRLIYFSYDVKMKEKGDIPEGYSVSREKKERFSLILESASTNQTSMYLCASRESGINEQFFGPGTRLTVL.

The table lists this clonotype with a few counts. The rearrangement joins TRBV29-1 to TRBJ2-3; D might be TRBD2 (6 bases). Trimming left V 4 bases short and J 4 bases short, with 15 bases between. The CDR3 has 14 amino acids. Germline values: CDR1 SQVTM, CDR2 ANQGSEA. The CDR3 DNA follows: TGCAGCGTTGTCGGGAGCGAAGCGGCAGATACGCAGTATTTT. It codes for CSVVGSEAADTQYF.